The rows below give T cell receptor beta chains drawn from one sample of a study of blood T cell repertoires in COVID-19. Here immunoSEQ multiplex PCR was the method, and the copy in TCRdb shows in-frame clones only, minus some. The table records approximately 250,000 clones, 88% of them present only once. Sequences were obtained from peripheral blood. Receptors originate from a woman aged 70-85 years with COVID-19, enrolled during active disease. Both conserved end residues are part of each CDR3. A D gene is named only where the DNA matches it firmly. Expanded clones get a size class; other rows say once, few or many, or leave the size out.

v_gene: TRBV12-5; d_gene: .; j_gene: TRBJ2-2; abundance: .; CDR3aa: CASGLGQAQTGELFF; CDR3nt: TGTGCTAGTGGTTTGGGACAGGCTCAGACCGGGGAGCTGTTTTTT
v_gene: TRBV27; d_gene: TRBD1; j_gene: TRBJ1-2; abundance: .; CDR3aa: CASSLRTGGSGYTF; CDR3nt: TGTGCCAGCAGTTTGCGGACAGGGGGAAGTGGCTACACCTTC
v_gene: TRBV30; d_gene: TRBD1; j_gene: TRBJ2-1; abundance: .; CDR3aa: CAERQGYNEQFF; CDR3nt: TGTGCCGAAAGACAGGGCTACAATGAGCAGTTCTTC
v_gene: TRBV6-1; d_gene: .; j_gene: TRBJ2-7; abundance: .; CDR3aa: CASSEALVGTYEQYF; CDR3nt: TGTGCCAGCAGTGAAGCGCTAGTCGGCACCTACGAGCAGTACTTC
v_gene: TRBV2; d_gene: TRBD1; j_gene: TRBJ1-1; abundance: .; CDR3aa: CASRERTGGGTEAFF; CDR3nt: TGTGCCAGCAGGGAGCGGACAGGGGGAGGAACTGAAGCTTTCTTT
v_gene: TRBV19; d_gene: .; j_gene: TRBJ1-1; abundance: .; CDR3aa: CASSKATGNTEAFF; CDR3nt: TGTGCCAGTAGCAAGGCGACAGGGAACACTGAAGCTTTCTTT
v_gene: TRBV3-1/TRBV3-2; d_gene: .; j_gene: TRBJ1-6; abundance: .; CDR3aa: CASSQDSNSPLHF; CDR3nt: TGTGCCAGCAGCCAAGATAGCAATTCACCCCTCCACTTT
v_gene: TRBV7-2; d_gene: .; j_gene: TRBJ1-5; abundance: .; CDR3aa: CASSFQGGRVQPQHF; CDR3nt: TGTGCCAGCAGCTTTCAGGGTGGACGGGTTCAGCCCCAGCATTTT
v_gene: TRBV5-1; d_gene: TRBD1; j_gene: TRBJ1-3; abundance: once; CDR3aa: CASSRTGDSGNTIYF; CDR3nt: TGCGCCAGCAGCAGGACAGGGGACTCTGGAAACACCATATATTTT
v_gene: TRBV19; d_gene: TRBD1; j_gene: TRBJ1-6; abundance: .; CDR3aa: CASRLQGVNSPLHF; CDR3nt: TGTGCCAGTCGTCTACAGGGGGTCAATTCACCCCTCCACTTT
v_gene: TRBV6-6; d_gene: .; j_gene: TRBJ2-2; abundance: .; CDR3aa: CASSYPSGELFF; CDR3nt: TGTGCCAGCAGTTACCCCTCCGGGGAGCTGTTTTTT
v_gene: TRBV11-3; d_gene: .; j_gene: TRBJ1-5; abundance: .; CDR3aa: CASSLEPRGGRAYSNQPQHF; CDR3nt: TGTGCCAGCAGCTTAGAGCCGCGGGGGGGCCGGGCCTATAGCAATCAGCCCCAGCATTTT
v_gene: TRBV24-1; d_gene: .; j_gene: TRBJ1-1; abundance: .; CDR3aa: CATSDWASAEAFF; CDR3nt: TGTGCCACCAGTGATTGGGCCTCCGCTGAAGCTTTCTTT
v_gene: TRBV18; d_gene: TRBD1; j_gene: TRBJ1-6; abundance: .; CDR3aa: CASSQGAGDSPLHF; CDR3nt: TGTGCCAGCTCACAGGGGGCTGGGGATTCACCCCTCCACTTT
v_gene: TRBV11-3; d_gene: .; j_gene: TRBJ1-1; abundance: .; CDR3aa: CASSPRQAEAFF; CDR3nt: TGTGCCAGCAGCCCTAGACAGGCTGAAGCTTTCTTT
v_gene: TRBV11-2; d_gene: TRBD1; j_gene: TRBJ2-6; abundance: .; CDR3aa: CASSLAGGQGAVLTF; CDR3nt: TGTGCCAGCAGCTTAGCAGGGGGACAGGGTGCCGTCCTGACTTTC
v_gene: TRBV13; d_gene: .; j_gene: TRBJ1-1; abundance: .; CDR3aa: CASRRAIWNTEAFF; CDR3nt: TGTGCCAGCAGGAGGGCCATATGGAACACTGAAGCTTTCTTT
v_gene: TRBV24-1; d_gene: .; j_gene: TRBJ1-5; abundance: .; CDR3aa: CATRGTQGSAQHF; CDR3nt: TGTGCCACCAGAGGGACGCAGGGGTCGGCCCAGCATTTT
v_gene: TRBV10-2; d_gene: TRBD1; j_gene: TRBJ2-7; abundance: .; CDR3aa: CASSVETGAGEQYF; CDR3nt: TGCGCCAGCAGTGTTGAGACAGGGGCCGGTGAGCAGTACTTC
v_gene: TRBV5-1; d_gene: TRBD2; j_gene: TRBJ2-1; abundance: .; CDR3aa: CASSLALLAGASSNEQFF; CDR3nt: TGCGCCAGCAGCTTGGCCTTGCTAGCGGGAGCCTCGTCCAATGAGCAGTTCTTC
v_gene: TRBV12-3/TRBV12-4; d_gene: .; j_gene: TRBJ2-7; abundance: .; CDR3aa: CASSLIMYEQYF; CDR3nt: TGTGCCAGCAGTTTAATAATGTACGAGCAGTACTTC
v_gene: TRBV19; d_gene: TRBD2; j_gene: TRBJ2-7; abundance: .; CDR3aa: CASTRLAGGFNEQYF; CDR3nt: TGTGCCAGTACTCGTCTAGCGGGAGGGTTTAACGAGCAGTACTTC
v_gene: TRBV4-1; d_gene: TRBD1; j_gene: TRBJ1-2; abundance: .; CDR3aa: CASSQPTGRNYGYTF; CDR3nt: TGCGCCAGCAGCCAACCGACAGGGAGGAACTATGGCTACACCTTC
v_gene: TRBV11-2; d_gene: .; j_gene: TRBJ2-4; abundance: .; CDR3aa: CASSGGNQNIQYF; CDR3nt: TGTGCCAGCAGCGGGGGGAACCAAAACATTCAGTACTTC
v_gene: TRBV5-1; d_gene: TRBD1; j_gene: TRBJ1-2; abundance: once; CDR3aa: CASSLDPGGYSGYTF; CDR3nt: TGCGCCAGCAGCTTGGATCCAGGGGGCTATTCTGGCTACACCTTC
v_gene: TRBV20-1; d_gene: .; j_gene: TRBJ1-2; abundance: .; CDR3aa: CSAVGNYGYTF; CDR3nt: TGCAGTGCTGTCGGGAACTATGGCTACACCTTC
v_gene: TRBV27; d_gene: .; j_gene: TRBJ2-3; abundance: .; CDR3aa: CASSLWLGTDTQYF; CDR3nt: TGTGCCAGCAGTTTATGGCTAGGAACAGATACGCAGTATTTT
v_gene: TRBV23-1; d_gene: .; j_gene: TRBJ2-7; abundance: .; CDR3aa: CAGRLNEQYF; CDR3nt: TGCGCCGGGAGGCTGAACGAGCAGTACTTC
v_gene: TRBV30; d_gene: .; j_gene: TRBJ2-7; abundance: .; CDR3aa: CAATPGTRREQYF; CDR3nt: TGTGCCGCTACGCCTGGGACACGACGCGAGCAGTACTTC
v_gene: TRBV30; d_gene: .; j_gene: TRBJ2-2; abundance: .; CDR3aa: CAWSLYGSGELFF; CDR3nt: TGTGCCTGGAGTCTGTATGGGAGCGGGGAGCTGTTTTTT
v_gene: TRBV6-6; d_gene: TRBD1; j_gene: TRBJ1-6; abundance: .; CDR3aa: CASSTGAVNSPLHF; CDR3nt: TGTGCCAGCAGTACAGGGGCCGTTAATTCACCCCTCCACTTT
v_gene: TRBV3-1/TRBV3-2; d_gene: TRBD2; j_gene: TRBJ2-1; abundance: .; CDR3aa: CASSHIVGLAGVQGEQFF; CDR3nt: TGTGCCAGCAGCCATATCGTCGGACTAGCGGGAGTACAAGGTGAGCAGTTCTTC
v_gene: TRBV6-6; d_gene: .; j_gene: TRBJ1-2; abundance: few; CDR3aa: CASSVKTNYGYTF; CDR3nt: TGTGCCAGCAGTGTCAAAACTAACTATGGCTACACCTTC
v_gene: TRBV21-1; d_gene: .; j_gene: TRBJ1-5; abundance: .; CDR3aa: CASTQGALMDQPQHF; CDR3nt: TGTGCCAGCACGCAGGGGGCTCTTATGGATCAGCCCCAGCATTTT
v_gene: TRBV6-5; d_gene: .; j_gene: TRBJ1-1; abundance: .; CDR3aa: CASRGGGTEAFF; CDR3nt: TGTGCCAGCAGGGGGGGTGGGACTGAAGCTTTCTTT
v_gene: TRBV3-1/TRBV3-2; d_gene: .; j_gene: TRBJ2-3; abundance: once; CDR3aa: CASSQVYSTDTQYF; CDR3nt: TGTGCCAGCAGCCAAGTCTATAGCACAGATACGCAGTATTTT
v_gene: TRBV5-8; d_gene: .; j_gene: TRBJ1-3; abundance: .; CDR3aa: CASSLSGGNTIYF; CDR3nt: TGTGCCAGCAGCTTAAGCGGAGGAAACACCATATATTTT
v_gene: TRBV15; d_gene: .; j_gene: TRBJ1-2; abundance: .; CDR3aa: CATSTGQNYGYTF; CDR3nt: TGTGCCACCAGCACAGGACAGAACTATGGCTACACCTTC
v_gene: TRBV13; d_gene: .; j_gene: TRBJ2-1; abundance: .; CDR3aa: CASSPRTTPEFF; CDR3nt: TGTGCCAGCAGCCCACGGACTACCCCTGAGTTCTTC
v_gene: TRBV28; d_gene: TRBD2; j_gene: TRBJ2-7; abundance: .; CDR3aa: CASSAGGVYEQYF; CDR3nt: TGTGCCAGCAGTGCGGGAGGGGTGTACGAGCAGTACTTC
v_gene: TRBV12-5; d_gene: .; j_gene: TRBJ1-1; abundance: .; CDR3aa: CASGLTEAFF; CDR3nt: TGTGCTAGTGGCCTCACTGAAGCTTTCTTT
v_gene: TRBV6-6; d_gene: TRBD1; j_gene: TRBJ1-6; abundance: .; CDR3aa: CASSLDRVFSPLHF; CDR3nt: TGTGCCAGCAGTTTAGACAGGGTTTTTTCACCCCTCCACTTT
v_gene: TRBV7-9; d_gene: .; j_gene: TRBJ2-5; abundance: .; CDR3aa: CASSLKPGASETQYF; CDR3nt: TGTGCCAGCAGTTTAAAACCGGGAGCCAGTGAGACCCAGTACTTC
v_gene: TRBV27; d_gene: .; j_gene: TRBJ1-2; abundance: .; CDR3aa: CASSSTPQGWGYGYTF; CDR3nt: TGTGCCAGCAGTTCTACCCCTCAGGGGTGGGGCTATGGCTACACCTTC
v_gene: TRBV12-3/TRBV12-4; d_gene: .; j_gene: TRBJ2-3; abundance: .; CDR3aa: CASRSRGRDQYF; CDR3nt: TGTGCCAGCAGATCAAGGGGTAGGGATCAGTATTTT